This T cell receptor beta chain was recorded in a study of cytomegalovirus exposure and HLA in healthy donors. Study-level results: In a later analysis, HLA-associated TCR beta chains were more clonally expanded than equally common others. Relative to the 666-donor mean, N-insertions were reportedly fewer in an Asian-associated ancestry cluster in a later analysis. A few CMV-associated chains proved CMV antigen-specific in vitro.

Turning to this clone: As yet, its antigen is unknown.

PCR involved 60 Vbeta and 13 Jbeta primers. TCRdb's copy holds only in-frame clones and misses some; the assay was immunoSEQ multiplex PCR. The data hold 30,000 to 40,000 clones, with 65% to 70% observed a single time. Unrecorded immune exposure was likely among donors, who were nominally healthy when sampled. Sequences were obtained from PBMCs. This TCR derives from a man aged 35 to 55 in good health and CMV-seropositive.

CDR3 protein: CATSRASYGYTF. For the CDR3, the DNA is TGTGCCACCAGCAGAGCTAGCTATGGCTACACCTTC. This rearrangement joins TRBV15 to TRBJ1-2, with D unresolved. The CDR3 runs 12 residues. Germline CDR1 and CDR2: LNHNV and YYDKDF (reference sequence). Trimming took off 1 base at V and 4 bases at J, with 4 bases between the two ends.